This T cell receptor beta chain was found in a study of OX40 agonist ivuxolimab in advanced cancers. Germline V gives CDR1 SNHLY, CDR2 FYNNEI. The V end lost 8 bases, the J end lost 3 bases, and 8 bases lay between the germline ends. This CDR3 comprises 11 residues. TCRdb keeps only in-frame clones here, not all; method: immunoSEQ multiplex PCR. The sample contains over 55,000 clones, 80% to 90% of which appear only once. The TCR comes from an adult with an advanced solid tumor such as melanoma, head and neck, liver or kidney cancer. Sequencing used CD4+ or CD8+ T cells sorted from blood, obtained in a trial of the OX40 agonist ivuxolimab. The rearrangement joins TRBV2 to TRBJ2-7; no definite D call. CDR3 amino acids: CASVAYYEQYF. The DNA for the CDR3 is TGTGCCAGCGTAGCCTACTACGAGCAGTACTTC.